A single sample gave rise to the 29 T cell receptor beta chains below, sequenced in a study of blood T cell repertoires in COVID-19. Clones were sequenced by immunoSEQ multiplex PCR, and TCRdb holds only the in-frame ones, with some missing. The sample includes about 370,000 clones, 89% seen only once; the top ten take about 1.7%. Sequenced input: PBMCs or T cells enriched from blood (not recorded which). Receptors originate from a woman aged 25 to 39 who had recovered from COVID-19.

This chain uses TRBV28 with TRBJ1-2; TRBD1 aligns across 7 bases. The CDR3 length is 14 residues. Germline V gene data show CDR1 as MDHEN and CDR2 as SYDVKM. V lost 5 bases, J lost 3 bases, and 6 bases stayed unmatched. The CDR3, as DNA: TGTGCCAGCAGTCGACGACAGGGTTACTATGGCTACACCTTC. Residues: CASSRRQGYYGYTF.

The rearrangement uses TRBV24-1 and TRBJ2-1, with TRBD1 identical over 7 bases. CDR1 and CDR2 (germline): KGHDR, SFDVKD. The CDR3 has 14 amino acids. J gave up 9 bases and V 4 bases, and 8 bases lay outside the gene matches. DNA of the CDR3: TGTGCCACCAGTGACAATGACAGGGTTCCTGAGCAGTTCTTC. Translated, it gives CATSDNDRVPEQFF.

V gene TRBV29-1 combines with J gene TRBJ2-7, with D possibly TRBD1 on 6 matching bases. CDR1 is SQVTM, CDR2 ANQGSEA, per germline. The CDR3 sequence is 12 residues long. V shed 3 bases and J shed 7 bases, with 13 bases lying between them. In DNA form, the CDR3 reads TGCAGCGTTGAGGGCAGGGGAAGGGAGCAGTACTTC. Protein product: CSVEGRGREQYF.

This chain joins TRBV30 and TRBJ2-2; TRBD2 matches 7 bases. V gave up 4 bases and J gave up 4 bases; unmatched junction bases: 6. This CDR3 comprises 14 residues. Germline CDR1 and CDR2: GTSNPN and SVGIG (reference sequence). Here the CDR3 DNA reads TGTGCCTGGACGCGGGGGACGGTCACCGGGGAGCTGTTTTTT. This sequence encodes CAWTRGTVTGELFF.

About this clone: This specimen includes other DNA sequences encoding the same CDR3. The J gene is TRBJ1-6, the V gene TRBV28; D unresolved. CDR1 is MDHEN, CDR2 SYDVKM, per germline. This CDR3 spans 13 amino acids. V lost 7 bases and J 7 bases, leaving 11 bases between the germline ends. CDR3 sequence reads: CASIPSGNSPLHF. CDR3 DNA sequence: TGTGCCAGCATCCCCAGCGGGAATTCACCCCTCCACTTT.

The chain has TRBV6-4 and TRBJ1-6; TRBD1 matches 9 bases. V shed 6 bases, J shed 6 bases, and the junction held 9 bases outside the gene matches. CDR1 and CDR2 (germline): MRHNA, SNTAGT. The CDR3 loop spans 16 amino acids. The CDR3 sequence is CASSGAGTGSNSPLHF. The CDR3 DNA follows: TGTGCCAGCAGCGGAGCCGGGACAGGGAGTAATTCACCCCTCCACTTT.

The chain is built from TRBV12-5 and TRBJ1-1, with D tentatively TRBD1 (6 bases). The CDR3 extends over 16 amino acids. Germline-derived CDR1 and CDR2 are LGHNT and FRNRAP. V gave up 1 base and J gave up 5 bases, with 17 bases separating them. CDR3 residues: CASGLGRGQTTTEAFF. In nucleotides, the CDR3 is TGTGCTAGTGGTTTGGGCCGGGGACAAACCACTACTGAAGCTTTCTTT.

J is TRBJ2-3 and V is TRBV7-3, with D maybe TRBD2 (5 bases). CDR1 SGHTA and CDR2 FQGTGA come from the germline V gene. This CDR3 is built from 15 residues. V gave up 1 base and J gave up 4 bases, with 12 bases separating them. The CDR3 sequence is CASSLKPLAPDTQYF. The CDR3, as DNA: TGTGCCAGCAGCTTAAAACCGCTAGCCCCAGATACGCAGTATTTT.

The rearrangement links TRBV20-1 to TRBJ1-3; maybe TRBD1 (5 bases). The CDR3 spans 14 residues. Germline values: CDR1 DFQATT, CDR2 SNEGSKA (reference sequence). Deletions cut 3 bases from V and 1 base from J, with 10 bases between. The CDR3 loop reads CSASPAGSGNTIYF. Here the CDR3 DNA reads TGCAGTGCTAGTCCCGCAGGGTCTGGAAACACCATATATTTT.

This clone was detected once. The CDR3 sequence is CSADSYGEQFF. The CDR3, as DNA: TGCAGCGCAGATTCTTACGGTGAGCAGTTCTTC. J is TRBJ2-1 and V is TRBV29-1; D call uncertain. Germline V gene sequence: CDR1 SQVTM, CDR2 ANQGSEA. This CDR3 spans 11 amino acids. The V gene lost 7 bases and the J gene lost 9 bases, with 13 bases spanning the gap.

The chain couples TRBV2 to TRBJ2-1, with 9 bases identical to TRBD1. The CDR3 covers 16 residues. V trimming: 6 bases; J trimming: 7 bases; junction bases outside the gene matches: 13. Germline V gives CDR1 SNHLY, CDR2 FYNNEI. The CDR3 is CASRPGQGFLWNEQFF. DNA for the CDR3: TGTGCCAGCAGACCGGGACAGGGATTTTTGTGGAATGAGCAGTTCTTC.

The genes are TRBV18 and TRBJ2-7; D gene unclear. Per germline, CDR1 KGHSH and CDR2 LQKENI. V shed 4 bases and J shed 3 bases, with 7 bases lying between them. The CDR3 is 12 residues long. CDR3 loop: CASSLENYEQYF. CDR3 nucleotides: TGTGCCAGCTCACTTGAGAACTACGAGCAGTACTTC.

The chain recombines TRBV5-4 with TRBJ2-4; 8 bases agree with TRBD1. This CDR3 contains 15 residues. Unmatched junction bases numbered 4, after V lost 4 bases and J lost 1 base. CDR1 SGHNT and CDR2 YYREEE come from the germline V gene (reference sequence). This CDR3 is CASSPDRAAKNIQYF. The CDR3 region has the DNA TGTGCCAGCAGCCCGGACAGGGCGGCCAAAAACATTCAGTACTTC.

The chain uses TRBV12-5 and TRBJ2-1, with 14 bases lining up with TRBD2. The CDR3 extends over 19 amino acids. Trimming removed 5 bases from V and 9 bases from J; junction bases left unmatched: 18. CDR1 is LGHNT, CDR2 FRNRAP, per germline. CDR3 sequence reads: CASGASWTPGLAGEVEQFF. The CDR3 bases are TGTGCTAGTGGTGCCTCCTGGACGCCGGGACTAGCGGGGGAGGTTGAGCAGTTCTTC.

The chain combines TRBV20-1 with TRBJ1-5; D may be TRBD1 (6 bases). The CDR3 totals 13 residues. V was trimmed by 3 bases and J by 3 bases, leaving 9 bases between them. Germline V gene sequence: CDR1 DFQATT, CDR2 SNEGSKA (reference sequence). CDR3 in amino acids: CSASDRHNQPQHF. CDR3 bases: TGCAGTGCTAGTGACAGGCACAATCAGCCCCAGCATTTT.

The CDR3 sequence is CASSPTRNEQFF. The CDR3 region has the DNA TGTGCCAGCAGTCCGACACGGAATGAGCAGTTCTTC. The chain joins TRBV28 to TRBJ2-1; D call uncertain. V lost 5 bases, J lost 7 bases, and 9 bases lay in between. CDR1 and CDR2 (germline): MDHEN, SYDVKM. The CDR3 is 12 amino acids.

This rearrangement joins TRBV30 to TRBJ1-5, with TRBD1 matching 11 bases. Germline V gives CDR1 GTSNPN, CDR2 SVGIG (reference sequence). The CDR3 covers 14 residues. The V segment lost 1 base and the J segment 6 bases; nucleotides outside the gene matches: 2. CDR3 DNA: TGTGCCTGGAGTGGAGGGACAGGGGGTCAGCCCCAGCATTTT. It codes for CAWSGGTGGQPQHF.

This clone has only one observation. In the same sample, other DNA sequences code for this CDR3. The V and J genes are TRBV9 and TRBJ2-2, with D possibly being TRBD1 (6 bases). Per germline, CDR1 SGDLS and CDR2 YYNGEE. With 0 bases removed from V and 4 bases from J, the gap between germline ends came to 7 bases. This CDR3 spans 14 amino acids. CDR3 residues: CASSVGGGTGELFF. CDR3 DNA: TGTGCCAGCAGCGTAGGAGGGGGCACCGGGGAGCTGTTTTTT.

The rearrangement uses TRBV9 and TRBJ1-4; 11 nucleotides match TRBD1. The germline V gene has CDR1 SGDLS and CDR2 YYNGEE. V was pared by 4 bases and J by 8 bases, with 4 bases of the junction left unmatched. This CDR3 contains 14 residues. The chain's CDR3 is CASSRTGGEEKLFF. The CDR3 coding sequence is TGTGCCAGCAGCCGGACAGGGGGCGAGGAAAAACTGTTTTTT. The full variable domain, with the rest looked up from reference TRBV9 and TRBJ1-4, is DSGVTQTPKHLITATGQRVTLRCSPRSGDLSVYWYQQSLDQGLQFLIQYYNGEERAKGNILERFSAQQFPDLHSELNLSSLELGDSALYFCASSRTGGEEKLFFGSGTQLSVL.

The count of this clone is one. The rearrangement uses TRBV24-1 and TRBJ2-3; D is uncertain. The CDR3 is 13 residues long. Trimming left V 5 bases short and J 12 bases short, with 17 bases between. Germline assignment: CDR1 KGHDR and CDR2 SFDVKD. The CDR3 region is CATSANSVAPQYF. The CDR3, as DNA: TGTGCCACCAGTGCGAATTCTGTGGCTCCTCAGTATTTT.

The genes are TRBV4-3 and TRBJ2-1; 8 bases line up with TRBD2. Germline V CDR1 and CDR2: LGHNA, YSLEER. Trimming took 4 bases from V and 5 from J; bases not matched to a gene: 10. This CDR3 contains 16 residues. This CDR3 is CASSRRGGGLHNEQFF. Here the CDR3 DNA reads TGCGCCAGCAGCCGCCGAGGCGGGGGGCTTCACAATGAGCAGTTCTTC.

V and J are TRBV5-1 and TRBJ2-1; TRBD1 matches at 7 bases. The CDR3 spans 16 residues. V dropped 4 bases and J dropped 0; count of bases not matched to a gene: 7. CDR1 and CDR2 from the germline V gene are SGHRS and YFSETQ. CDR3 bases: TGCGCCAGCAGCCAACGGACAGGACGCTCCTACAATGAGCAGTTCTTC. This gives the protein CASSQRTGRSYNEQFF.

The rearrangement joins TRBV20-1 to TRBJ1-2; 9 bases line up with TRBD1. V trimming: 3 bases; J trimming: 8 bases; junction bases outside the gene matches: 7. CDR1 is DFQATT and CDR2 is SNEGSKA in the germline V gene (reference sequence). This CDR3 region has 13 residues. Here the CDR3 reads CSASSDRGAGYTF. As DNA, the CDR3 is TGCAGTGCTAGTTCCGACAGGGGGGCCGGCTACACCTTC.

The rearrangement joins TRBV6-5 to TRBJ2-7; tentative D call: TRBD1 (6 bases). Trimming shortened V by 6 bases and J by 5 bases, and 14 bases separated the two germline ends. The CDR3 contains 13 residues. Per germline, CDR1 MNHEY and CDR2 SVGAGI. The CDR3 spells CASSDRLMNEQYF. In DNA, the CDR3 is TGTGCCAGCAGCGACAGGCTGATGAACGAGCAGTACTTC.

J is TRBJ2-7 and V is TRBV5-1, with 7 bases fitting TRBD1. Germline trimming cut 6 bases from V and 7 bases from J; bases unmatched to any gene: 13. CDR1 SGHRS and CDR2 YFSETQ come from the germline V gene. The CDR3 extends over 14 amino acids. The CDR3 bases are TGCGCCAGCACCATACAGGGGCCCCACGGAGAGCAGTACTTC. Its translation: CASTIQGPHGEQYF.

This clone was seen a few times. The J gene is TRBJ2-7, the V gene TRBV4-2, with 8 positions matching TRBD1. J lost 5 bases, V lost 0 bases, and 9 bases had no gene match. The CDR3 spans 16 residues. From germline, CDR1 is LGHNA and CDR2 YNFKEQ. The CDR3 coding sequence is TGTGCCAGCAGCCAAGAGGCTGGACAGGGAGCGGACGAGCAGTACTTC. Protein product: CASSQEAGQGADEQYF.

The chain combines TRBV28 with TRBJ2-4; 12 nucleotides match TRBD2. The CDR3 is made up of 21 amino acids. The ends lost 2 bases at V and 0 bases at J; junction bases unmatched: 14. Germline values: CDR1 MDHEN, CDR2 SYDVKM. CDR3 bases: TGTGCCAGCAGTTTACAGGGGGTTCTACTAGCGGGAGGACGAGCCAAAAACATTCAGTACTTC. It codes for CASSLQGVLLAGGRAKNIQYF.

The chain recombines TRBV2 with TRBJ2-1, with D possibly being TRBD2 (6 bases). Germline V gene sequence: CDR1 SNHLY, CDR2 FYNNEI. The ends were cut back, 0 bases at V and 6 bases at J, with 15 bases in the middle. This CDR3 is built from 16 residues. The CDR3 is CASSEALPGLPNEQFF. As DNA, the CDR3 is TGTGCCAGCAGTGAAGCCCTCCCGGGACTGCCCAATGAGCAGTTCTTC.

The chain links TRBV19 to TRBJ1-5; weak D call: TRBD1 (5 bases). This CDR3 is 16 amino acids long. Germline CDR1 is LNHDA and CDR2 is SQIVND (reference sequence). Trimming shortened V by 5 bases and J by 0 bases, and 14 bases separated the two germline ends. The CDR3 nucleotides are TGTGCCAGTAGTCGCGGGGGGACTGATAGCAATCAGCCCCAGCATTTT. Its translation: CASSRGGTDSNQPQHF.